This entry features one T cell receptor beta chain sequence. Its antigen is still unknown. In the authors' workflow: Patients' conventional T cells yielded around 110,000 distinct TCRbeta sequences; donors' around 130,000. The assay was immunoSEQ multiplex PCR, and TCRdb's table has in-frame clones only and misses some. The D gene and trimming were derived from the DNA, and the V and J assignments and clone size from that table. The profile covers some 24,000 clones, with less than 97% appearing a single time and roughly 0.2% taken by the ten largest. Sorting defined conventional CD4 T cells as CD4+CD127+. This record comes from a study of B cell selection in AIRE deficiency. Study-wide points: Healthy donors alone shared 31.6% of 3,300 or so Treg sequences; patients alone less than 9.5%.

The sequencing input was CD4+CD127+ conventional T cells sorted from PBMCs. The sequence derives from a human donor in good health.

The CDR3 bases are TGTGCCATCAGTGAGAAGGCGTCCCTAGGGACCGGGGAGCTGTTTTTT. It translates to CAISEKASLGTGELFF. The rearrangement links TRBV10-3 to TRBJ2-2; D unclear. V was shortened by 2 bases and J by 5 bases, with 15 bases between the two germline ends. Germline loops: CDR1 ENHRY, CDR2 SYGVKD. CDR3 length: 16 residues.